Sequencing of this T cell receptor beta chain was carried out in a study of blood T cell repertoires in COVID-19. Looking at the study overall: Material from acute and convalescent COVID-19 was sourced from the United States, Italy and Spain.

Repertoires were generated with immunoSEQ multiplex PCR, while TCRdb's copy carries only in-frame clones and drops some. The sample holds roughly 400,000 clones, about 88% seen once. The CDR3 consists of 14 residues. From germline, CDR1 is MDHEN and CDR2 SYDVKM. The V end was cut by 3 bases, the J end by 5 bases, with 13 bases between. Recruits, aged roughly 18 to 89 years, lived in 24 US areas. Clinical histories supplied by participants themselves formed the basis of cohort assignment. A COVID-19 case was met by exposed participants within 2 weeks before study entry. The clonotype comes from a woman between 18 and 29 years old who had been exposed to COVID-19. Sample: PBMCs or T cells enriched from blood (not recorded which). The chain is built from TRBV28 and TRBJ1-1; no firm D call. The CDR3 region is CASSLRLGKTEAFF. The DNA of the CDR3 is TGTGCCAGCAGTTTGAGGTTAGGTAAGACTGAAGCTTTCTTT.